A single sample is the source of the 23 T cell receptor beta chains below, sequenced in a study of blood T cell repertoires in COVID-19. Only in-frame clones appear in the TCRdb table, and some are missing; sequencing was by immunoSEQ multiplex PCR. This sample has roughly 94,000 clones; 80% to 90% occur once, and the top ten carry 25%. The specimen sequenced was peripheral blood. The receptors were gathered from a man in his sixties with acute or convalescent COVID-19.

The rearrangement links TRBV19 to TRBJ2-6; 11 bases map to TRBD2. Germline CDR1 reads LNHDA; CDR2 reads SQIVND (reference sequence). Trimming at V came to 8 bases and at J to 4 bases, leaving 4 bases not matched to a gene. This CDR3 contains 15 residues. DNA for the CDR3: TGTGCCAGTCTAGCGGGGGGTTACGGGGCCAACGTCCTGACTTTC. Translated, it gives CASLAGGYGANVLTF.

The rearrangement joins TRBV29-1 to TRBJ1-3; 7 bases match TRBD1. Germline V CDR1 and CDR2: SQVTM, ANQGSEA. V trimming: 7 bases; J trimming: 4 bases; junction bases outside the gene matches: 7. CDR3 length: 13 residues. The CDR3, as DNA: TGCAGCGGAGCGACAGGGAACGGAAACACCATATATTTT. Its translation: CSGATGNGNTIYF. Full variable domain (remainder filled in from reference TRBV29-1 and TRBJ1-3): SAVISQKPSRDICQRGTSLTIQCQVDSQVTMMFWYRQQPGQSLTLIATANQGSEATYESGFVIDKFPISRPNLTFSTLTVSNMSPEDSSIYLCSGATGNGNTIYFGEGSWLTVV.

This chain uses TRBV6-5 with TRBJ1-2; D possibly corresponds to TRBD1 (5 bases). CDR3 length equals 13 residues. V gave up 8 bases and J gave up 6 bases, with 16 bases separating them. CDR1 MNHEY and CDR2 SVGAGI come from the germline V gene. The CDR3 is CASRGGDSNGYTF. As DNA, the CDR3 is TGTGCCAGCCGGGGGGGGGATTCGAATGGCTACACCTTC.

This clone was recorded a few times. This rearrangement joins TRBV7-8 to TRBJ2-2; the match to TRBD2 covers 13 bases. This CDR3 is built from 15 residues. Germline V gives CDR1 SGHVS, CDR2 FQNEAQ. Unmatched junction bases numbered 4, after V lost 8 bases and J lost 4 bases. CDR3 DNA sequence: TGTGCCAGCCGGACTAGCGGGGGAGGCACCGGGGAGCTGTTTTTT. It codes for CASRTSGGGTGELFF.

J is TRBJ1-2 and V is TRBV5-1; D unresolved. Between the trimmed V and J ends, which lost 3 bases and 8 bases, there was a span of 8 bases. Germline V gene data show CDR1 as SGHRS and CDR2 as YFSETQ. CDR3 length: 11 residues. The CDR3 DNA is TGCGCCAGCAGCTCCAGTCAGGGCTACACCTTC. It translates to CASSSSQGYTF.

This clone was recorded only once. The chain links TRBV6-4 to TRBJ2-3; D might be TRBD2 (5 bases). V lost 0 bases to trimming and J lost 1 base, with 14 bases between them. The CDR3 is 17 amino acids. Germline CDR1 reads MRHNA; CDR2 reads SNTAGT. This chain's CDR3 is CASSDSVGSPGTDTQYF. The CDR3 DNA reads TGTGCCAGCAGTGACTCGGTAGGGAGCCCCGGCACAGATACGCAGTATTTT.

The chain recombines TRBV5-1 with TRBJ1-4; 7 bases align to TRBD1. From germline, CDR1 is SGHRS and CDR2 YFSETQ. There are 16 residues in the CDR3. J gave up 8 bases and V 5 bases, and 15 bases lay outside the gene matches. The CDR3 DNA follows: TGCGCCAGCAGTCGACAGGGAGATGGGTTGGGAGAAAAACTGTTTTTT. Amino acids: CASSRQGDGLGEKLFF. Drawing the rest from reference TRBV5-1 and TRBJ1-4, the complete variable domain is KAGVTQTPRYLIKTRGQQVTLSCSPISGHRSVSWYQQTPGQGLQFLFEYFSETQRNKGNFPGRFSGRQFSNSRSEMNVSTLELGDSALYLCASSRQGDGLGEKLFFGSGTQLSVL.

This clone has a handful of counts. The gene calls are TRBV16 and TRBJ2-7, with D possibly matching TRBD2 (5 bases). The CDR3 has 15 residues. V lost 4 bases and J lost 5, with 18 bases in between. CDR1 is KGHSY and CDR2 is FQNENV in the germline V gene. The CDR3 nucleotides read TGTGCCAGCAGCCGCCTAAACCTAGCAGGCGACGAGCAGTACTTC. This codes for CASSRLNLAGDEQYF.

V and J are TRBV25-1 and TRBJ2-4; the D gene is possibly TRBD2 (5 bases). Germline assignment: CDR1 MGHDK and CDR2 SYGVNS. The ends were cut back, 1 base at V and 1 base at J, with 11 bases in the middle. The CDR3 is 16 residues long. The CDR3 protein is CASSESGVLAKNIQYF. CDR3 nucleotide sequence: TGTGCCAGCAGTGAATCCGGGGTACTGGCCAAAAACATTCAGTACTTC. The variable domain in full, completed from reference TRBV25-1 and TRBJ2-4, reads EADIYQTPRYLVIGTGKKITLECSQTMGHDKMYWYQQDPGMELHLIHYSYGVNSTEKGDLSSESTVSRIRTEHFPLTLESARPSHTSQYLCASSESGVLAKNIQYFGAGTRLSVL.

The chain joins TRBV28 to TRBJ1-1; no firm D call. Trimming cost V 6 bases and J 0 bases, with 11 bases left between them. This CDR3 spans 14 amino acids. The germline V gene has CDR1 MDHEN and CDR2 SYDVKM. CDR3 nucleotide sequence: TGTGCCAGCAGACTTCAGGTAGTGAACACTGAAGCTTTCTTT. Residues: CASRLQVVNTEAFF.

The rearrangement joins TRBV5-1 to TRBJ1-1; D gene ambiguous. V gave up 5 bases and J gave up 7 bases, with 12 bases separating them. CDR1 is SGHRS, CDR2 YFSETQ, per germline. The CDR3 has 12 residues. The CDR3 reads CASRGGGGEAFF. The CDR3 nucleotides read TGCGCCAGCAGAGGAGGAGGAGGTGAAGCTTTCTTT.

V is TRBV28 and J is TRBJ2-7, with D tentatively TRBD1 (5 bases). The V end lost 2 bases, the J end lost 2 bases, and 7 bases lay between the germline ends. The CDR3 is made up of 13 amino acids. The germline V gene has CDR1 MDHEN and CDR2 SYDVKM. The CDR3 nucleotides read TGTGCCAGCAGTTTACAGGGTCCCTACGAGCAGTACTTC. As protein: CASSLQGPYEQYF.

The gene calls are TRBV7-2 and TRBJ1-1; TRBD1 aligns across 7 bases. Germline-derived CDR1 and CDR2 are SGHTA and FQGNSA. Germline trimming cut 4 bases from V and 1 base from J; bases unmatched to any gene: 6. The CDR3 spans 15 residues. The CDR3 region is CASSSRTGGNTEAFF. The CDR3 DNA reads TGTGCCAGCAGCTCCCGGACAGGTGGGAACACTGAAGCTTTCTTT.

V and J are TRBV10-3 and TRBJ2-7; the match to TRBD1 covers 7 bases. The CDR3 is 14 residues long. The junction had 7 bases not matched to a gene; V was cut back by 2 bases and J by 6 bases. CDR1 and CDR2 (germline): ENHRY, SYGVKD. CDR3 DNA sequence: TGTGCCATCAGTGAGACAAGACAGGGCGGCGAGCAGTACGTC. It encodes CAISETRQGGEQYV.

This clone was recorded once. The V call is TRBV5-1, the J call TRBJ1-5; D is undetermined. The CDR3 is made up of 15 amino acids. Germline CDR1 reads SGHRS; CDR2 reads YFSETQ. V was shortened by 2 bases and J by 5 bases, with 14 bases between the two germline ends. The CDR3 here is CASSFEGRSHQPQHF. The CDR3 nucleotides read TGCGCCAGCAGCTTTGAGGGAAGGTCCCATCAGCCCCAGCATTTT.

This chain connects TRBV11-2 to TRBJ2-6; 7 bases match TRBD1. CDR1 and CDR2 from the germline V gene are SGHAT and FQNNGV. The CDR3 is 18 amino acids. Germline trimming cut 10 bases from V and 4 bases from J; bases unmatched to any gene: 19. CDR3 region: CATSRRQGTLAGANVLTF. The CDR3 DNA follows: TGTGCCACCTCACGCCGACAGGGAACCCTTGCCGGGGCCAACGTCCTGACTTTC.

V is TRBV20-1 and J is TRBJ2-7; D is ambiguous. The CDR3 runs to 11 residues. V lost 3 bases and J 1 base, leaving 4 bases between the germline ends. Germline V gives CDR1 DFQATT, CDR2 SNEGSKA (reference sequence). The CDR3 DNA is TGCAGTGCTAGGTCGTCCTACGAGCAGTACTTC. Translating gives CSARSSYEQYF.

This sequence joins TRBV19 and TRBJ1-5; a weak D match, TRBD1 (6 bases). From germline, CDR1 is LNHDA and CDR2 SQIVND (reference sequence). With 3 bases removed from V and 11 bases from J, the gap between germline ends came to 17 bases. The CDR3 loop spans 14 amino acids. CDR3 amino acids: CASSIRQAPRSQHF. Here the CDR3 DNA reads TGTGCCAGTAGTATCCGACAGGCACCAAGGTCCCAGCATTTT.

The V and J genes are TRBV7-2 and TRBJ1-2, with D perhaps TRBD1 (6 bases). Germline V gene lookup returns CDR1 SGHTA and CDR2 FQGNSA. This CDR3 spans 13 amino acids. V was clipped by 1 base and J by 11 bases, with 14 bases between them. In DNA form, the CDR3 reads TGTGCCAGCAGCTTAGGGTCGGCAACAGGGTACACCTTC. Residues: CASSLGSATGYTF.

Notes on this clone: The same CDR3 is also encoded by other DNA sequences in this sample. The rearrangement links TRBV11-2 to TRBJ2-2, with D unclear. There are 12 residues in the CDR3. Germline CDR1 and CDR2: SGHAT and FQNNGV. V was pared by 5 bases and J by 3 bases, with 4 bases between. CDR3 amino acids: CASSLYTGELFF. The CDR3 bases are TGTGCCAGCAGCCTCTACACCGGGGAGCTGTTTTTT. The whole variable domain, remainder taken from reference TRBV11-2 and TRBJ2-2, is EAGVAQSPRYKIIEKRQSVAFWCNPISGHATLYWYQQILGQGPKLLIQFQNNGVVDDSQLPKDRFSAERLKGVDSTLKIQPAKLEDSAVYLCASSLYTGELFFGEGSRLTVL.

The rearrangement joins TRBV9 to TRBJ2-1; 14 positions agree with TRBD2. In germline, CDR1 is SGDLS, CDR2 YYNGEE. V lost 5 bases, J lost 8 bases, and 9 bases stayed unmatched. The CDR3 has 16 residues. The CDR3 is CASSGLAGGKHYEQFF. In nucleotides, the CDR3 is TGTGCCAGCAGTGGACTAGCGGGGGGAAAGCACTATGAGCAGTTCTTC.

The gene calls are TRBV3-1 (or the pseudogene TRBV3-2) and TRBJ2-1, with 8 nucleotides matching TRBD2. V lost 1 base, J lost 9 bases, and 11 bases stayed unmatched. Germline-derived CDR1 and CDR2 are LGHDT and YNNKEL (reference sequence). The CDR3 spans 16 residues. The CDR3 region is CASSQGKSGGISEQFF. The DNA for the CDR3 is TGTGCCAGCAGCCAAGGCAAAAGCGGGGGAATAAGTGAGCAGTTCTTC.

This chain connects TRBV5-1 to TRBJ1-2; D is possibly TRBD1 (5 bases). CDR1 is SGHRS and CDR2 is YFSETQ in the germline V gene. This CDR3 spans 16 amino acids. V was cut by 4 bases and J by 6 bases, with 22 bases left in between. The DNA for the CDR3 is TGCGCCAGCAGCCCCAGCTTGGGGGAGGGCAAGGATGGCTACACCTTC. Its translation: CASSPSLGEGKDGYTF.